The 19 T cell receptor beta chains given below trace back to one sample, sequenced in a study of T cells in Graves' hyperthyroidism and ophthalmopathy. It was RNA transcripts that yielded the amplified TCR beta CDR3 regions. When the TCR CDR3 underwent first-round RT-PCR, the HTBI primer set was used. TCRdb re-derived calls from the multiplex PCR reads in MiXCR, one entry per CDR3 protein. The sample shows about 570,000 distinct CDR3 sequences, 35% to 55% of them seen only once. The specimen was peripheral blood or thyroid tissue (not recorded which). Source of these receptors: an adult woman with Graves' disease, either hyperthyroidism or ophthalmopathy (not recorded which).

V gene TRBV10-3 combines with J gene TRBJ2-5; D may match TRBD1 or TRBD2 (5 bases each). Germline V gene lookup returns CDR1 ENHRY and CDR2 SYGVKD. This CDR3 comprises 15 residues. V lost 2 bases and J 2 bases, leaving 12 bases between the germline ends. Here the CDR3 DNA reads TGTGCCATCAGTGAGGAGGGGCTGAGGCAAGAGACCCAGTACTTC. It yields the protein CAISEEGLRQETQYF.

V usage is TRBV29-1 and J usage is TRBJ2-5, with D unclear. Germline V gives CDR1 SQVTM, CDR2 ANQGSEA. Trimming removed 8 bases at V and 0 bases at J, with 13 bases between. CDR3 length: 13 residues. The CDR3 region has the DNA TGCAGCTTAGGATCATGGTACCAAGAGACCCAGTACTTC. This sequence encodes CSLGSWYQETQYF.

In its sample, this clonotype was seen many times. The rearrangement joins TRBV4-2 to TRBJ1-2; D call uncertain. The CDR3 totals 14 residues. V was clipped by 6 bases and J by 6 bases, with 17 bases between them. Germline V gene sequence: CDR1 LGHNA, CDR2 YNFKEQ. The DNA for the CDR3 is TGTGCCAGCAGTACTACAGTGCACGCTCATGGCTACACCTTC. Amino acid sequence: CASSTTVHAHGYTF.

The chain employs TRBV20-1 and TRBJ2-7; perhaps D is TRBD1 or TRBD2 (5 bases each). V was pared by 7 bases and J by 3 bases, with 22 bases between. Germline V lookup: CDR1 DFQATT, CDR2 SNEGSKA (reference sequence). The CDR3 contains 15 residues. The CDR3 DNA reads TGCAGTGAGTCGAGGGGTATCGCGTACCACTACGAGCAGTACTTC. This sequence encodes CSESRGIAYHYEQYF.

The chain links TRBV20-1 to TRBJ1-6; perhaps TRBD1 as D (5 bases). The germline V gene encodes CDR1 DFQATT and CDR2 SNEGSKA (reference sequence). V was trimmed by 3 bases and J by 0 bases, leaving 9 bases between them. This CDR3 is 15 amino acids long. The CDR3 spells CSASRGRSYNSPLHF. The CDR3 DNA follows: TGCAGTGCTAGCCGGGGACGCTCCTATAATTCACCCCTCCACTTT.

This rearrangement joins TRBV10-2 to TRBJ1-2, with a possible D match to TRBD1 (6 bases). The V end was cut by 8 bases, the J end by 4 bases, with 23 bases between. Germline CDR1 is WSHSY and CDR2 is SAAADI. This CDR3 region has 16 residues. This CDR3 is CASGQTEVRDPYGYTF. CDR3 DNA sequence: TGCGCCAGCGGACAGACTGAAGTAAGGGACCCCTATGGCTACACCTTC.

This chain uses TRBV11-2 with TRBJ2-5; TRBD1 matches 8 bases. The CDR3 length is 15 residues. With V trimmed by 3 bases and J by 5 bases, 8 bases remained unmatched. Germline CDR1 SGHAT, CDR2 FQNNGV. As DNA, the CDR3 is TGTGCCAGCAGCTTCAACAGGGGGTCGGGGGAGACCCAGTACTTC. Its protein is CASSFNRGSGETQYF.

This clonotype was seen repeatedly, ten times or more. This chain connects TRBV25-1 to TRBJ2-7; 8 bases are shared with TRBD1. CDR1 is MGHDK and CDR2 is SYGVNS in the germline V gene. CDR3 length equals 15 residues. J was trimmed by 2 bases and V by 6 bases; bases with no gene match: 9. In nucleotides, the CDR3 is TGTGCCAGCAGGCTGAAACAGGGGGTTCCCTACGAGCAGTACTTC. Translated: CASRLKQGVPYEQYF.

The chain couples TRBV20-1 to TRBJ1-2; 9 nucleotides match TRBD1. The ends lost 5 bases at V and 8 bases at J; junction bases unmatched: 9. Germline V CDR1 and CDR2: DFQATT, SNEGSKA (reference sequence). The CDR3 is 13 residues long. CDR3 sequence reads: CSAGRGTGLGYTF. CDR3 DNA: TGCAGTGCTGGAAGGGGGACAGGGCTCGGCTACACCTTC.

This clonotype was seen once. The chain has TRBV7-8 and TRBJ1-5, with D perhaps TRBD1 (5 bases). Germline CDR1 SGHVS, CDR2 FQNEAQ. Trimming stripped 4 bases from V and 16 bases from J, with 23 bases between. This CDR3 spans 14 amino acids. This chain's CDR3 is CASSSGLAGVVPHF. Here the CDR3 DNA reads TGTGCCAGCAGCTCTGGACTAGCGGGGGTGGTTCCACATTTT.

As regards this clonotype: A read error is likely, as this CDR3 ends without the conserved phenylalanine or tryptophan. The CDR3 sequence: CASSFYGRVNQPQHL. The CDR3 DNA follows: TGTGCCAGCAGCTTTTACGGGCGGGTCAATCAGCCCCAGCATCTT. The chain joins TRBV5-6 to TRBJ1-5; D is unresolved. The CDR3 is made up of 15 amino acids. The V and J ends lost 2 bases and 3 bases respectively, with 12 bases between them. Germline loops: CDR1 SGHDT, CDR2 YYEEEE.

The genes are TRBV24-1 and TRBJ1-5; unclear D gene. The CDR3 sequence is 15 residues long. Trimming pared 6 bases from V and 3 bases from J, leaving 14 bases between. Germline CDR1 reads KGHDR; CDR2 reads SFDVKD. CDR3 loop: CATSSGPVINQPQHF. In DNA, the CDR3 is TGTGCCACCAGTTCGGGTCCAGTGATCAATCAGCCCCAGCATTTT.

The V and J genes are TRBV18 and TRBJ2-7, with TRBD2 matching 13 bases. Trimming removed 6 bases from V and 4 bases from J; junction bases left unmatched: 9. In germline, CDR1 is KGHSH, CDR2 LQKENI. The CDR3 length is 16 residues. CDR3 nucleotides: TGTGCCAGCTCTCCCCCCTTGACTAGCGGGAGGTACGAGCAGTACTTC. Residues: CASSPPLTSGRYEQYF. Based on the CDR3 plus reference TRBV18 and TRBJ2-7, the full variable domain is NAGVMQNPRHLVRRRGQEARLRCSPMKGHSHVYWYRQLPEEGLKFMVYLQKENIIDESGMPKERFSAEFPKEGPSILRIQQVVRGDSAAYFCASSPPLTSGRYEQYFGPGTRLTVT.

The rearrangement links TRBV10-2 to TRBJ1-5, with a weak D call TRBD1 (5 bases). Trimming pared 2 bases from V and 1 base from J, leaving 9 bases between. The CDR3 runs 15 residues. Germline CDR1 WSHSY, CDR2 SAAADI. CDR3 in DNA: TGCGCCAGCAGTGAGAGAGGGACGAGCAATCAGCCCCAGCATTTT. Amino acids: CASSERGTSNQPQHF.

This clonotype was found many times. The CDR3 spells CASSPGFGQITGYTF. The CDR3 coding sequence is TGTGCCAGCAGCCCCGGCTTCGGACAGATTACGGGCTACACCTTC. The rearrangement uses TRBV7-9 and TRBJ1-2; D might be TRBD1 (6 bases). Germline V gene lookup returns CDR1 SEHNR and CDR2 FQNEAQ (reference sequence). Deletions cut 5 bases from V and 8 bases from J, with 21 bases between. The CDR3 is made up of 15 amino acids.

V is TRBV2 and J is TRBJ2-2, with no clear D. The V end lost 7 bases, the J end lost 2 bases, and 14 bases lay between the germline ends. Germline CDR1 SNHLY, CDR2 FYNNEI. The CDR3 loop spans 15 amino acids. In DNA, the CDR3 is TGTGCCAGCAACATTCGGGCTCTAAACACCGGGGAGCTGTTTTTT. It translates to CASNIRALNTGELFF.

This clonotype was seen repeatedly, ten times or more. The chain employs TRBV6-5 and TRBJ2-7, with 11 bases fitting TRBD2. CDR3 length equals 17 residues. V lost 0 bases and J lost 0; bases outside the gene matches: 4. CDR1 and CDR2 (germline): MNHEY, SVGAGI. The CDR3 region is CASSYSLAGGSSYEQYF. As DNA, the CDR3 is TGTGCCAGCAGTTACTCCTTAGCGGGAGGGAGCTCCTACGAGCAGTACTTC.

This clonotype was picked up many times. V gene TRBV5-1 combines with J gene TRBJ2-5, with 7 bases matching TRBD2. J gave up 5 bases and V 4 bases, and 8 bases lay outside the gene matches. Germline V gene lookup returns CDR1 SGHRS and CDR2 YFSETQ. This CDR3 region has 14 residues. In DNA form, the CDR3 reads TGCGCCAGCAGCCCCGGACCGGGAGGCGAGACCCAGTACTTC. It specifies CASSPGPGGETQYF.

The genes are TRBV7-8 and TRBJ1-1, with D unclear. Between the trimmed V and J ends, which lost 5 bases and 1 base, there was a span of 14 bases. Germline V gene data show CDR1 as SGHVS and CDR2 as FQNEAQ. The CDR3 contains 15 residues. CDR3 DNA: TGTGCCAGCAGCGCCCACCTGCACGGGAACACTGAAGCTTTCTTT. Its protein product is CASSAHLHGNTEAFF. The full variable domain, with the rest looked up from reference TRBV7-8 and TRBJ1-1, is GAGVSQSPRYKVAKRGQDVALRCDPISGHVSLFWYQQALGQGPEFLTYFQNEAQLDKSGLPSDRFFAERPEGSVSTLKIQRTQQEDSAVYLCASSAHLHGNTEAFFGQGTRLTVV.